The source of this T cell receptor beta chain is a study of blood T cell repertoires in COVID-19. Data came from immunoSEQ multiplex PCR; TCRdb stores just in-frame clones and leaves some out. The sample lists roughly 380,000 clones, about nine tenths occurring once. Trimming cost V 10 bases and J 2 bases, with 15 bases left between them. This CDR3 has 14 amino acids. CDR1 is LNHDA, CDR2 SQIVND, per germline (reference sequence). Those enrolled, adults aged roughly 18 to 89 years, came from roughly 23 US areas. Each participant's cohort was designated according to participant-reported clinical history.

The sample taken for sequencing was PBMCs or T cells enriched from blood (not recorded which). The source of this sequence is a woman aged 25 to 39 who had been exposed to COVID-19. The V and J genes are TRBV19 and TRBJ2-1; D not resolved. DNA for the CDR3: TGTGCCACCGAGGCGGTGTTCGCCTACAATGAGCAGTTCTTC. Protein sequence: CATEAVFAYNEQFF.